This TCR beta chain was obtained from a study of T cell responses to AZD1222 COVID-19 vaccine (dated by TCRdb to the early 2020s). At the level of the whole study: TCR sequencing was performed for over 230 trial participants, of whom about 210 were given two doses of AZD1222 and some 25 were given two doses of MenACWY control vaccine. Trial participants were enrolled by age into subgroups of 18-55, 56-69 and 70-plus years, and around 150, 28 and 57 TCR-sequenced participants, respectively, were included in these subgroups. Overall study outcomes, separate from this receptor: The whole spike protein was spanned by vaccine-associated CD4 TCRs, and dominant responses were seen in regions 160-218 and 743-854. No day 14 peak-response samples were available, so repertoires were characterized only after the peak T cell response. Reportedly, almost half of the unique spike-specific TCRs recognized epitopes lying outside the regions that are mutated in the B.1.351 and B.1.1.7 variants. Conclusions about previously exposed vaccinees are limited, since just 5 or 6 AZD1222 recipients were seropositive for SARS-CoV-2 at baseline. Spike-specific TCR breadth and depth rose significantly after two AZD1222 doses compared with day 0 and with MenACWY recipients. The 56-69-year group was small, and its depth increase did not reach significance, likely because of low power. Participants were mostly white British and included more females than males, and it was suggested by the authors that clonal diversity may have been underestimated.

Interpreted using the paper, the time point label stands for: about 28 days (+/-7) after the second vaccine dose. AZD1222 recipients with second doses at about 4 weeks or about 12 weeks were pooled, because spike-specific TCR depth and breadth did not differ between schedules. Samples from vaccinated people were obtained from the UK trials COV001 and COV002, which included a single-blind randomized controlled phase 2/3 trial of AZD1222 (ChAdOx1 nCoV-19) in healthy adults. Trial participant PBMC samples were collected at day 0 and day 28 after the second dose for TCRbeta chain sequencing. With respect to this clone: It has no known antigen specificity. Base-call qualities are not available, and no considerably larger clone is one nucleotide away.

The CDR3 regions of human TCRbeta chains were subjected to immunosequencing. The study's processing was this. TCRs in the repertoires were compared against a reference library of SARS-CoV-2-specific TCRs that had been generated with the MIRA antigen-specificity platform. Breadth was defined as the fraction of unique TCRs that were SARS-CoV-2-associated, and depth was defined as the fraction of total T cells that were SARS-CoV-2-associated. Using the MIRA data, each spike-specific TCR was mapped to the spike region that the TCR reacts to and placed in a CD4 or CD8 class. Log10-transformed breadth and depth values were compared by one-way ANOVA with Sidak's multiple comparisons tests. The immuneACCESS repertoire file appears here via TCRdb, limited to in-frame rearrangements. These files lack a portion of the clones; in checked studies, under half of the deficit traces to unresolved V genes, and the cause of the others is not known. V and J calls and clone size come straight from that table; D and trimming were deduced from the DNA. Recorded for this sample are around 200,000 clones; 94% of them occurred a single time. About 1.5% of the sample rests with the top ten.

CDR1 and CDR2 were assigned from the germline V gene as SGHTA and FQGNSA. The germline V end is reduced by 5 bases and the J end by 4 bases; junction bases left unmatched: 5. The CDR3 measures 15 amino acids from cysteine to phenylalanine. Only the CDR3 portion is preserved as DNA: 45 bases, with reading frame beginning at the first base. Sequencing used peripheral blood, obtained 28 days after the second AZD1222 dose. This receptor was identified in an adult who received the AZD1222 COVID-19 vaccine. The chain couples TRBV7-2 to TRBJ2-2, with 9 bases in between that match TRBD1. The nucleotide sequence reads TGTGCCAGCAGCGGGTGGACAGGGGTCACCGGGGAGCTGTTTTTT. It is translated as CASSGWTGVTGELFF.